A single sample is the source of the 17 T cell receptor beta chains below, sequenced in a study of blood T cell repertoires in COVID-19. The repertoire was sequenced with immunoSEQ multiplex PCR; TCRdb's copy has only in-frame clones and lacks some. The data hold roughly 330,000 clones, with approximately 88% observed a single time. The sequenced material came from peripheral blood. These TCRs come from a man aged 18-30 years who had recovered from COVID-19.

This clone was recorded once. This chain links TRBV6-5 with TRBJ1-5, with TRBD1 as a possible D gene (5 bases). Between the trimmed V and J ends, which lost 2 bases and 0 bases, there was a span of 8 bases. CDR3 size: 15 residues. Germline CDR1 is MNHEY and CDR2 is SVGAGI. The chain's CDR3 is CASSYDSSSNQPQHF. The CDR3 DNA reads as TGTGCCAGCAGTTACGACAGCTCTAGCAATCAGCCCCAGCATTTT.

This clone was counted once. J is TRBJ2-1 and V is TRBV11-3; D remains ambiguous. Germline V gives CDR1 SGHNT, CDR2 YENEEA. V dropped 2 bases and J dropped 8 bases, with 16 bases sitting between them. The CDR3 has 15 residues. CDR3 DNA: TGTGCCAGCAGCTTAAGAGGAAATGACGCCCATGAGCAGTTCTTC. As protein: CASSLRGNDAHEQFF.

The J gene is TRBJ2-7, the V gene TRBV5-4; D may be TRBD2 (5 bases). The CDR3 runs to 16 residues. Germline V gene sequence: CDR1 SGHNT, CDR2 YYREEE (reference sequence). V was pared by 4 bases and J by 1 base, with 18 bases between. CDR3 region: CASSDPLDGESYEQYF. The CDR3 DNA reads as TGTGCCAGCAGCGACCCCCTGGACGGGGAGTCCTACGAGCAGTACTTC.

This clone was seen a few times. The CDR3 sequence: CASSGARSGANVLTF. Here the CDR3 DNA reads TGTGCCAGCAGTGGAGCGCGATCTGGGGCCAACGTCCTGACTTTC. The V and J genes are TRBV6-1 and TRBJ2-6, with D uncertain. CDR3 size: 15 residues. Germline V gene lookup returns CDR1 MNHNS and CDR2 SASEGT. With 4 bases removed from V and 1 base from J, the gap between germline ends came to 8 bases.

The chain uses TRBV27 and TRBJ1-4; TRBD1 matches 11 bases. Germline CDR1 is MNHEY and CDR2 is SMNVEV (reference sequence). This CDR3 is built from 16 residues. V dropped 8 bases and J dropped 7; count of bases not matched to a gene: 12. CDR3 sequence (DNA): TGTGCCAGCCGGACAGGGGGCGCGAATTCTGGTGAAAAACTGTTTTTT. This codes for CASRTGGANSGEKLFF.

The rearrangement links TRBV6-5 to TRBJ2-1, with D possibly TRBD1 on 6 matching bases. The CDR3 has 13 amino acids. V lost 2 bases, J lost 9 bases, and 11 bases lay in between. CDR1 and CDR2 (germline): MNHEY, SVGAGI. The CDR3: CASSYRGGVEQFF. In DNA, the CDR3 is TGTGCCAGCAGTTACCGTGGGGGCGTTGAGCAGTTCTTC.

The chain has TRBV7-8 and TRBJ2-3; 10 bases are shared with TRBD2. Germline lookup yields CDR1 SGHVS and CDR2 FQNEAQ. The trim removed 4 bases at V and 4 bases at J, leaving 8 bases unmatched. The CDR3 is made up of 16 amino acids. The CDR3 coding sequence is TGTGCCAGCAGCTACACTAGCGGGATGGAGGCAGATACGCAGTATTTT. It specifies CASSYTSGMEADTQYF.

The chain is built from TRBV19 and TRBJ1-3; D gene uncertain. The germline V and J ends were trimmed by 5 bases and 4 bases, with 12 bases remaining between them. Germline CDR1 and CDR2: LNHDA and SQIVND (reference sequence). CDR3 size: 14 residues. CDR3 sequence: CASSPSFGGNTIYF. The CDR3 DNA sequence: TGTGCCAGTAGTCCCTCCTTCGGGGGAAACACCATATATTTT.

This chain joins TRBV12-1 and TRBJ1-1; the D call in the table, TRBD1, was not verified against the DNA. TRBV12-1 is a listed pseudogene. CDR3 length: 18 amino acids. The CDR3 region is CASSSAGVVRVGDTEAFF. DNA of the CDR3: TGTGCCAGCAGCTCCGCAGGGGTGGTCAGGGTAGGAGACACTGAAGCTTTCTTT.

V gene TRBV5-1 combines with J gene TRBJ2-1, with 15 bases lining up with TRBD2. The CDR3 runs to 16 residues. V shed 3 bases and J 8 bases; nucleotides not matched to a gene: 6. Germline V CDR1 and CDR2: SGHRS, YFSETQ. The CDR3 DNA follows: TGCGCCAGCAGCTGGACTAGCGGGAGGGCCTGGGATGAGCAGTTCTTC. Its protein product is CASSWTSGRAWDEQFF.

The J gene is TRBJ1-5, the V gene TRBV6-5; unclear D gene. V gave up 7 bases and J gave up 0 bases, with 13 bases separating them. Germline-derived CDR1 and CDR2 are MNHEY and SVGAGI. CDR3 size: 15 residues. The CDR3 nucleotides read TGTGCCAGCACACCAGGAATACCTAGCAATCAGCCCCAGCATTTT. This gives the protein CASTPGIPSNQPQHF.

This clone was seen a few times. This chain connects TRBV5-4 to TRBJ1-3; the D is unclear. The CDR3 totals 14 residues. V lost 2 bases and J lost 2, with 8 bases in between. Germline CDR1 reads SGHNT; CDR2 reads YYREEE (reference sequence). The CDR3 reads CASSLSGPGNTIYF. The CDR3 DNA reads as TGTGCCAGCAGCTTATCAGGCCCTGGAAACACCATATATTTT.

The J gene is TRBJ1-2, the V gene TRBV10-3; tentatively, D is TRBD1 (6 bases). V gave up 6 bases and J gave up 6 bases, with 17 bases separating them. Per germline, CDR1 ENHRY and CDR2 SYGVKD. The CDR3 covers 14 residues. The CDR3 nucleotides read TGTGCCATCAGGGAATACACAGGGCTAGATGGCTACACCTTC. Amino acids: CAIREYTGLDGYTF.

The rearrangement links TRBV7-2 to TRBJ2-3; possible D gene TRBD1, 5 bases. V was cut by 5 bases and J by 4 bases, with 25 bases left in between. The CDR3 has 18 residues. Germline CDR1 and CDR2: SGHTA and FQGNSA. This chain's CDR3 is CASSPQQGRRRLPDTQYF. In nucleotides, the CDR3 is TGTGCCAGCAGCCCACAGCAGGGCCGTCGCCGGCTCCCAGATACGCAGTATTTT.

The J gene is TRBJ1-5, the V gene TRBV27, with 7 nucleotides matching TRBD1. The trim removed 10 bases at V and 5 bases at J, leaving 11 bases unmatched. Germline V gene sequence: CDR1 MNHEY, CDR2 SMNVEV (reference sequence). The CDR3 contains 14 residues. The chain's CDR3 is CATSRQGFDQPQHF. The CDR3 region has the DNA TGTGCCACCTCCAGACAGGGATTTGATCAGCCCCAGCATTTT.

The chain links TRBV30 to TRBJ1-2, with D unresolved. Germline V gene lookup returns CDR1 GTSNPN and CDR2 SVGIG (reference sequence). CDR3 length: 8 amino acids. Trimming pared 8 bases from V and 6 bases from J, leaving 4 bases between. In DNA form, the CDR3 reads TGTGCCACAGATGGCTACACCTTC. It codes for CATDGYTF.

V usage is TRBV6-6 and J usage is TRBJ2-5; possible D gene TRBD1, 7 bases. Trimming left V 6 bases short and J 4 bases short, with 15 bases between. The CDR3 has 14 residues. Germline loops: CDR1 MNHNY, CDR2 SVGAGI (reference sequence). The CDR3 here is CASSQNRGGETQYF. The DNA of the CDR3 is TGTGCCAGCAGCCAGAACAGGGGAGGAGAGACCCAGTACTTC.